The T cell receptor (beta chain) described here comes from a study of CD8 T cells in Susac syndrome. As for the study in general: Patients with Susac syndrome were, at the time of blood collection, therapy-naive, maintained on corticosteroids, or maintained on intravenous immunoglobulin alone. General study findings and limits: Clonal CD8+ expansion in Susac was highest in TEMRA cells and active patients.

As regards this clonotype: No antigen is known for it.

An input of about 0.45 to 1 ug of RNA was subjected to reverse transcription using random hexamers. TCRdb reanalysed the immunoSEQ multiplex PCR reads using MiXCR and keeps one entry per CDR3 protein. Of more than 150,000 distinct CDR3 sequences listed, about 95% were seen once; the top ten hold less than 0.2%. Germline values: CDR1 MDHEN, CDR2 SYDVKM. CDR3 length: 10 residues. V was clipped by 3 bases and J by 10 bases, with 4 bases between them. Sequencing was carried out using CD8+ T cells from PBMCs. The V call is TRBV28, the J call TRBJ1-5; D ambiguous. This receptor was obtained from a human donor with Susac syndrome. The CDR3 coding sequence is TGTGCCAGCAGTTTGTTCCCCCAGCATTTT. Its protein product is CASSLFPQHF.